This T cell receptor (beta chain) was observed in a study of identical twins. The germline V gene encodes CDR1 MNHNY and CDR2 SVGAGI (reference sequence). This CDR3 comprises 12 residues. TCRdb re-derived calls from the 5' RACE reads in MiXCR, one entry per CDR3 protein. The sample consists of around 1.7 million distinct CDR3 sequences, 25% to 35% of them appearing once. Concerning this clonotype: A much bigger clone sits one base away, suggesting this may be a read error.

Sequencing was done on a sample of cord blood. The clonotype comes from a newborn girl in good health. The chain couples TRBV6-6 to TRBJ2-3; possible D gene TRBD1, 5 bases. In DNA form, the CDR3 reads TGTGCCAGCAATCCGGGCACAGGTACGCAGTATTTT. This codes for CASNPGTGTQYF.